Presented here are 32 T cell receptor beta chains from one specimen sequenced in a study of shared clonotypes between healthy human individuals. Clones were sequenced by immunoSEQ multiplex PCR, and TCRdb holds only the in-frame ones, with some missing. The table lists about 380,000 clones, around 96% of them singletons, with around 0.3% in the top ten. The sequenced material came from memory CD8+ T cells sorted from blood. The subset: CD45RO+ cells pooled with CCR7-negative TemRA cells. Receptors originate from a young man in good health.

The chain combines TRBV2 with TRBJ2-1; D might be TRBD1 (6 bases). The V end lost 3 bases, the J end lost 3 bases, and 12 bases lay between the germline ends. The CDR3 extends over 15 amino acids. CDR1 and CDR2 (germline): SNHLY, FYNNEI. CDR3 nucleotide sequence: TGTGCCAGCAGTGAGCGGACAGTGTTCTACAATGAGCAGTTCTTC. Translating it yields CASSERTVFYNEQFF.

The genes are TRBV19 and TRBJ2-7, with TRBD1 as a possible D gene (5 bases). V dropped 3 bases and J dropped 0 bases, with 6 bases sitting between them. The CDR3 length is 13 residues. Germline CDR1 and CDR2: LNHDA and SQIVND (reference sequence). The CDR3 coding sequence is TGTGCCAGTAGTATGACAGTCTCCTACGAGCAGTACTTC. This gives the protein CASSMTVSYEQYF.

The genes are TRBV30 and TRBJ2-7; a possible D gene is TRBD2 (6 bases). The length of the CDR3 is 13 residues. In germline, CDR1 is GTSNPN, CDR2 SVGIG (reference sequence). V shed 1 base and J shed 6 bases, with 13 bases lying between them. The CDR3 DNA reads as TGTGCCTGGAGTGCTATACTAGCTGGCGAGCAGTACTTC. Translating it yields CAWSAILAGEQYF.

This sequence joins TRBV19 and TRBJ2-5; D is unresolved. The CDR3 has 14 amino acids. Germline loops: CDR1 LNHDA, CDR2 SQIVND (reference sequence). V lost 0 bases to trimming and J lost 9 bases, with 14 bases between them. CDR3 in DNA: TGTGCCAGTAGTATAGAGGGTTTGGGTCGGGCCCAGTACTTC. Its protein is CASSIEGLGRAQYF.

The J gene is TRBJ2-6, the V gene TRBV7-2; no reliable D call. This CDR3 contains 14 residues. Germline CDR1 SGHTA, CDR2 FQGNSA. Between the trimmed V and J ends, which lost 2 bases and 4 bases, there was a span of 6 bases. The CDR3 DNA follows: TGTGCCAGCAGCTTATGGCAGGGGGCCAACGTCCTGACTTTC. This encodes CASSLWQGANVLTF. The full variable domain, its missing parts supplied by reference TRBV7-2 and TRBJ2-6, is GAGVSQSPSNKVTEKGKDVELRCDPISGHTALYWYRQSLGQGLEFLIYFQGNSAPDKSGLPSDRFSAERTGGSVSTLTIQRTQQEDSAVYLCASSLWQGANVLTFGAGSRLTVL.

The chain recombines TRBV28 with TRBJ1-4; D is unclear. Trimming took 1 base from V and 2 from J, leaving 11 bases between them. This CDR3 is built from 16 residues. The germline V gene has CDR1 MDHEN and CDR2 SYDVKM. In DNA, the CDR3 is TGTGCCAGCAGTTTATTCCGACCGGCCACTAATGAAAAACTGTTTTTT. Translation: CASSLFRPATNEKLFF.

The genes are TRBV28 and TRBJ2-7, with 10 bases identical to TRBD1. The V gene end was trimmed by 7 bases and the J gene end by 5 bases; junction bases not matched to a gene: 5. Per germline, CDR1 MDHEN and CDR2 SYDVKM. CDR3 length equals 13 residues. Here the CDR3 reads CASTPGTGDEQYF. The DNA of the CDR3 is TGTGCCAGCACACCCGGGACAGGGGACGAGCAGTACTTC.

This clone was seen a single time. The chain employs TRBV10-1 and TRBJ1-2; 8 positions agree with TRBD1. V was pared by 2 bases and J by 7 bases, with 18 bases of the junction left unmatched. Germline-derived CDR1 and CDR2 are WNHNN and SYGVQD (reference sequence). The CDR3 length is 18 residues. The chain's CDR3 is CASSEEDRGARRIFGYTF. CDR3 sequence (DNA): TGCGCCAGCAGTGAGGAAGACAGGGGTGCGAGGAGGATATTTGGCTACACCTTC.

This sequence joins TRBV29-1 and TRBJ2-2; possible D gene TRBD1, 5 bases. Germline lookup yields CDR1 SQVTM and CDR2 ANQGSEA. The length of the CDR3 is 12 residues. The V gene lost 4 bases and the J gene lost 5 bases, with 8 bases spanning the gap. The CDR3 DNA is TGCAGCGTTGCGAAGGGGACCGGGGAGCTGTTTTTT. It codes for CSVAKGTGELFF.

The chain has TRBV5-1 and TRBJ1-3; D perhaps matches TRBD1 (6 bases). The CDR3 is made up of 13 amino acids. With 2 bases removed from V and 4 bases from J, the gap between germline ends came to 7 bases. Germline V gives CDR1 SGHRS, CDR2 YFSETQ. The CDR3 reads CASSFGTGNTIYF. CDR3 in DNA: TGCGCCAGCAGCTTTGGGACAGGAAACACCATATATTTT.

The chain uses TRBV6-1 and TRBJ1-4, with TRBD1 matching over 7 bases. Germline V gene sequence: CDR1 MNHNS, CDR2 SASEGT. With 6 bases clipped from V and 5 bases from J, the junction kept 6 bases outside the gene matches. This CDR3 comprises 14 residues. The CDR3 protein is CASSGQAQNEKLFF. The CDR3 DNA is TGTGCCAGCAGCGGACAGGCCCAAAATGAAAAACTGTTTTTT.

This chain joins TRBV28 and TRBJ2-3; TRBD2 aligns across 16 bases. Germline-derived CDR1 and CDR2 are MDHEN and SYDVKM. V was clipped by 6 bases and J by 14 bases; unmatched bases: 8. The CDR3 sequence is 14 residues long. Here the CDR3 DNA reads TGTGCCAGCAGCCGATGGGGGACTAGCGGGAGGGTGTATTTT. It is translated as CASSRWGTSGRVYF. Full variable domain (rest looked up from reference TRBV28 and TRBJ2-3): DVKVTQSSRYLVKRTGEKVFLECVQDMDHENMFWYRQDPGLGLRLIYFSYDVKMKEKGDIPEGYSVSREKKERFSLILESASTNQTSMYLCASSRWGTSGRVYFGPGTRLTVL.

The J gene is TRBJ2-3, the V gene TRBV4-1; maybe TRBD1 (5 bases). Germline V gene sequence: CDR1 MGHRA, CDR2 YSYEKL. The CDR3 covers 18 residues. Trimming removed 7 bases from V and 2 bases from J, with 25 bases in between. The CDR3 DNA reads TGCGCCAGCAAACGCCATCCCCAAAGGGGCGGCTCCACAGATACGCAGTATTTT. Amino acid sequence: CASKRHPQRGGSTDTQYF.

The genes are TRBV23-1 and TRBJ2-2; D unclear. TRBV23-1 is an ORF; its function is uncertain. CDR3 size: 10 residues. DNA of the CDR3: TGCTACTTGAAGACCGGGGAGCTGTTTTTT. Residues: CYLKTGELFF.

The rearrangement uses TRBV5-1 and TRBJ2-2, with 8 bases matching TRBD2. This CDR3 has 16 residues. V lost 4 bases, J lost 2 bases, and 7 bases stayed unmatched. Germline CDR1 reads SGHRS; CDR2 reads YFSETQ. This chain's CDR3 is CASSPQGLENTGELFF. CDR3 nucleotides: TGCGCCAGCAGCCCCCAGGGACTAGAAAACACCGGGGAGCTGTTTTTT.

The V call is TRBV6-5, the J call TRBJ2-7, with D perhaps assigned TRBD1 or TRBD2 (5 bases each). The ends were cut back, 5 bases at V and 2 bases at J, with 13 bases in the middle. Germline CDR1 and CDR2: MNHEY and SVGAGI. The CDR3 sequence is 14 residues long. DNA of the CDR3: TGTGCCAGCAGTGGGACGTTCGGGGCCTACGAGCAGTACTTC. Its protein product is CASSGTFGAYEQYF.

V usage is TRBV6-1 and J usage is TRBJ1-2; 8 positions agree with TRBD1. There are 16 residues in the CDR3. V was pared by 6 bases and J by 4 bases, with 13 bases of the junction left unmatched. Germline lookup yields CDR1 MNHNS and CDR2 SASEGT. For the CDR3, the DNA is TGTGCCAGCAGAGAATCCTACAGGGGGACGGGCTATGGCTACACCTTC. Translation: CASRESYRGTGYGYTF.

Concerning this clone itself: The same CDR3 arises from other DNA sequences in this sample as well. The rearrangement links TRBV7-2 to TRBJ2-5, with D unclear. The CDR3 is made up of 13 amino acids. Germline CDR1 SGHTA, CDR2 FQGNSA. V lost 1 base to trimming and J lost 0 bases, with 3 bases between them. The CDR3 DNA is TGTGCCAGCAGCTTAGGGTACCAAGAGACCCAGTACTTC. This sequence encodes CASSLGYQETQYF. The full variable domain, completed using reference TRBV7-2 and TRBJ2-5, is GAGVSQSPSNKVTEKGKDVELRCDPISGHTALYWYRQSLGQGLEFLIYFQGNSAPDKSGLPSDRFSAERTGGSVSTLTIQRTQQEDSAVYLCASSLGYQETQYFGPGTRLLVL.

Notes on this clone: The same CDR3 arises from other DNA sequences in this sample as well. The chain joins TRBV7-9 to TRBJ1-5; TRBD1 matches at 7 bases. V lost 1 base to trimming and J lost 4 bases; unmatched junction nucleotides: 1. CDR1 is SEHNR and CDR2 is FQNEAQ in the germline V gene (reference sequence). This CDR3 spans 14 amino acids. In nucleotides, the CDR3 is TGTGCCAGCAGCTTAGACAGGGGAAATCAGCCCCAGCATTTT. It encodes CASSLDRGNQPQHF. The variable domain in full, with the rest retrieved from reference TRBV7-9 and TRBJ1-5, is DTGVSQNPRHKITKRGQNVTFRCDPISEHNRLYWYRQTLGQGPEFLTYFQNEAQLEKSRLLSDRFSAERPKGSFSTLEIQRTEQGDSAMYLCASSLDRGNQPQHFGDGTRLSIL.

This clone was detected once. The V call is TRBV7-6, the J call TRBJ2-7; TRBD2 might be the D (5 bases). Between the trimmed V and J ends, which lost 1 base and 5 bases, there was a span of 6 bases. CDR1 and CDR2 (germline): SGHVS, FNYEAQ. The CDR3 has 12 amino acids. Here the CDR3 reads CASSLDGDEQYF. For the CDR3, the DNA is TGTGCCAGCAGCTTAGACGGGGACGAGCAGTACTTC.

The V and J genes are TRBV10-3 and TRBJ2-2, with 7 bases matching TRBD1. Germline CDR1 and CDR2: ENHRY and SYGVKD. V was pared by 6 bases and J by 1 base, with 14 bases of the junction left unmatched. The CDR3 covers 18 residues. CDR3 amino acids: CAISTQPDRVWNTGELFF. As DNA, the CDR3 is TGTGCCATCAGCACACAACCTGACAGGGTATGGAACACCGGGGAGCTGTTTTTT.

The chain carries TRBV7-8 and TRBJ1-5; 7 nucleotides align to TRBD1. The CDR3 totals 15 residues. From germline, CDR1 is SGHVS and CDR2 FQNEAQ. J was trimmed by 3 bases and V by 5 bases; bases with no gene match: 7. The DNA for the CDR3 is TGTGCCAGCAGCGCCACCGACAGGGTCAATCAGCCCCAGCATTTT. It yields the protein CASSATDRVNQPQHF.

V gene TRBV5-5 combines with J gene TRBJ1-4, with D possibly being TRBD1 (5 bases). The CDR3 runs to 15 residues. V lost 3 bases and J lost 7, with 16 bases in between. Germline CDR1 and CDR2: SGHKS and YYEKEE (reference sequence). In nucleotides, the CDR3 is TGTGCCAGCAGCTCCGGGGGGAGAGGTGGTGAAAAACTGTTTTTT. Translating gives CASSSGGRGGEKLFF.

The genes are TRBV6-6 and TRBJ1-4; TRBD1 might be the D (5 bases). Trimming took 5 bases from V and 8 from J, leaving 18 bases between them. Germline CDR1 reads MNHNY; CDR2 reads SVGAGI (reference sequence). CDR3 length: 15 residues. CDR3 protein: CASSLVAGVGEKLFF. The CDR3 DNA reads TGTGCCAGCAGTCTAGTGGCGGGGGTAGGGGAAAAACTGTTTTTT.

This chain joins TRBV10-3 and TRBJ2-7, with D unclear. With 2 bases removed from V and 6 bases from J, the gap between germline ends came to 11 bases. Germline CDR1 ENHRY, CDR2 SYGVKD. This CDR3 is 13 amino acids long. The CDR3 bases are TGTGCCATCAGTGAGCCCCCTTCCCGCGAGCAGTACTTC. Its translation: CAISEPPSREQYF.

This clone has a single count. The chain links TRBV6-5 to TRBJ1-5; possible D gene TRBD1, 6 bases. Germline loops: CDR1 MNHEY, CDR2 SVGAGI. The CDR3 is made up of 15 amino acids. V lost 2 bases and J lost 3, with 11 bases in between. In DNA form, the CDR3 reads TGTGCCAGCAGTTACGGAGGGGGGGTCAATCAGCCCCAGCATTTT. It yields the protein CASSYGGGVNQPQHF.

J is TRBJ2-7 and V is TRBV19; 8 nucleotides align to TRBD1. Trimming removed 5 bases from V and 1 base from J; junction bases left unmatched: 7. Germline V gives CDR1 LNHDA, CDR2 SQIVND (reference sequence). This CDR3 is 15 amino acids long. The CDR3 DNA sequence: TGTGCCAGTAGTCAACAGGGGGGAACTTCCTACGAGCAGTACTTC. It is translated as CASSQQGGTSYEQYF.

The CDR3 sequence: CAISESTGAINGYTF. In DNA, the CDR3 is TGTGCCATCAGTGAGTCGACGGGGGCGATAAATGGCTACACCTTC. The chain couples TRBV10-3 to TRBJ1-2, with D perhaps matching TRBD1 (6 bases). The CDR3 covers 15 residues. Deletions cut 0 bases from V and 6 bases from J, with 14 bases between. Germline CDR1 reads ENHRY; CDR2 reads SYGVKD.

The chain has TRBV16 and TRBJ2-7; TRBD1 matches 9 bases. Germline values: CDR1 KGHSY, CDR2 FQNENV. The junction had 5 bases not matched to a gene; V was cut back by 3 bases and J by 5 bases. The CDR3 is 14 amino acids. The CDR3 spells CASSHYRGQDEQYF. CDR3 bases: TGTGCCAGCAGCCACTACAGGGGGCAGGACGAGCAGTACTTC.

DNA of the CDR3: TGTGCCAGCAGCTTAGCGGGGACAGGGGAGGGCTACGAGCAGTACTTC. This encodes CASSLAGTGEGYEQYF. The chain recombines TRBV13 with TRBJ2-7; 10 bases are shared with TRBD1. Trimming took 1 base from V and 3 from J; bases not matched to a gene: 6. The germline V gene has CDR1 PRHDT and CDR2 FYEKMQ (reference sequence). CDR3 size: 16 residues.

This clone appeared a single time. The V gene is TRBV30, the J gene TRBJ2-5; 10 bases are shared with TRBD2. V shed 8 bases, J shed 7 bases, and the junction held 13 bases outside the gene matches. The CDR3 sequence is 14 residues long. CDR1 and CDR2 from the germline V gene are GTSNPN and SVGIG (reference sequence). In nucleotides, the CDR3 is TGTGCCGGGCACGGGCTAGCGGGAGTAGGGACCCAGTACTTC. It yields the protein CAGHGLAGVGTQYF.

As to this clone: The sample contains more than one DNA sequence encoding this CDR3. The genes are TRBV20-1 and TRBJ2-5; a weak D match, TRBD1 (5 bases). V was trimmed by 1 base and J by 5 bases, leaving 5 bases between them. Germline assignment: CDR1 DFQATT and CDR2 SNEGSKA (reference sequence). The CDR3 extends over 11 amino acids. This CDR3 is CSARGGETQYF. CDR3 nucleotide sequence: TGCAGTGCTAGAGGGGGCGAGACCCAGTACTTC.